These T cell receptor beta chains were read from a single sample in a study of cytomegalovirus exposure and HLA in healthy donors. The table came from immunoSEQ multiplex PCR; TCRdb's copy has only in-frame clones and leaves some out. The sample yields some 150,000 clones, around 80% seen once. Sequencing used PBMCs. The source of these receptors is a woman aged 25 to 39 in good health and CMV-seronegative. CDR3s include the opening cysteine and the closing phenylalanine or tryptophan. The D gene is left open where the match is weak. Not every row has a clone size; where given, it reads once, few, many or a size class.

>TRBJ1-1|-|-|TRBV5-1
CASSLMAGTEAFF
TGCGCCAGCAGCTTGATGGCAGGCACTGAAGCTTTCTTT
>TRBJ2-7|-|-|TRBV7-8
CASSRQEAYEQYF
TGTGCCAGCAGCAGACAGGAAGCCTACGAGCAGTACTTC
>TRBJ2-5|-|-|TRBV6-6
CASSLGLAQETQYF
TGTGCCAGCAGTTTGGGACTGGCCCAAGAGACCCAGTACTTC
>TRBJ1-5|-|TRBD1|TRBV5-4
CASSPETGAVQHF
TGTGCCAGCAGCCCCGAGACAGGGGCGGTCCAGCATTTT
>TRBJ1-5|-|TRBD1|TRBV2
CASTEWTGGKSNQPQHF
TGTGCCAGCACCGAATGGACAGGGGGCAAGAGCAATCAGCCCCAGCATTTT
>TRBJ1-5|-|-|TRBV25-1
CASSESGHNSNQPQHF
TGTGCCAGCAGTGAATCGGGACACAATAGCAATCAGCCCCAGCATTTT
>TRBJ2-7|-|-|TRBV19
CASSMGQKPYEQYF
TGTGCCAGTAGTATGGGGCAGAAACCCTACGAGCAGTACTTC
>TRBJ2-5|-|TRBD2|TRBV10-3
CAISVALAGGTYQETQYF
TGTGCCATCAGTGTGGCACTAGCGGGGGGAACCTACCAAGAGACCCAGTACTTC
>TRBJ2-7|-|TRBD2|TRBV7-2
CASSLAPGLAGFYEQYF
TGTGCCAGCAGCTTAGCACCGGGACTAGCGGGATTCTACGAGCAGTACTTC
>TRBJ2-7|-|TRBD2|TRBV6-1
CASRTTSGVSREQYF
TGTGCCAGCAGGACGACTAGCGGGGTCTCCCGCGAGCAGTACTTC
>TRBJ2-1|-|TRBD1|TRBV11-3
CASSLGDRVRNEQFF
TGTGCCAGCAGCTTAGGGGACAGGGTAAGGAATGAGCAGTTCTTC
>TRBJ1-2|-|-|TRBV28
CASRYSQGQVRTGYTF
TGTGCCAGCAGATACTCCCAGGGACAAGTGCGGACTGGCTACACCTTC
>TRBJ2-1|-|TRBD1|TRBV7-9
CASSPRQGTLYNEQFF
TGTGCCAGCAGCCCCCGACAGGGGACCCTGTACAATGAGCAGTTCTTC
>TRBJ1-1|-|TRBD1|TRBV7-3
CASSARTGGNTEAFF
TGTGCCAGCAGCGCCCGGACAGGGGGCAATACTGAAGCTTTCTTT
>TRBJ2-1|-|TRBD1|TRBV10-1
CASSESRPGQGAYNEQFF
TGCGCCAGCAGTGAGTCCCGTCCGGGACAGGGGGCCTACAATGAGCAGTTCTTC
>TRBJ2-6|-|TRBD1|TRBV5-6
CASSAPGQGVLTF
TGTGCCAGCAGCGCCCCGGGACAGGGCGTCCTGACTTTC
>TRBJ2-7|once|-|TRBV7-2
CASSLDRATYEQYF
TGTGCCAGCAGCTTAGACAGGGCCACCTACGAGCAGTACTTC
>TRBJ2-2|-|-|TRBV11-1
CASSSSGLGNTGELFF
TGTGCCAGCAGCTCATCAGGGTTGGGGAACACCGGGGAGCTGTTTTTT
>TRBJ1-2|-|-|TRBV4-1
CASSQDIVGVRGYTF
TGCGCCAGCAGCCAAGATATTGTCGGGGTTCGAGGCTACACCTTC
>TRBJ1-1|few|-|TRBV6-1
CASSEQGGTEAFF
TGTGCCAGCAGTGAGCAGGGTGGCACTGAAGCTTTCTTT
>TRBJ2-1|-|-|TRBV19
CASSSGFLRESIF
TGTGCCAGTAGTTCCGGGTTCCTGAGGGAATCGATCTTC
>TRBJ1-5|-|-|TRBV19
CASSTGQQNQPQHF
TGTGCCAGTAGTACCGGACAGCAAAATCAGCCCCAGCATTTT
>TRBJ1-5|-|TRBD1|TRBV7-2
CASSAGGWSNQPQHF
TGTGCCAGCAGCGCAGGGGGATGGAGCAATCAGCCCCAGCATTTT
>TRBJ2-7|-|-|TRBV7-9
CASSNRDITPQYF
TGTGCCAGCAGCAACCGGGACATCACTCCGCAGTACTTC
>TRBJ1-2|-|-|TRBV29-1
CSVWGGACGYTF
TGCAGCGTGTGGGGAGGGGCGTGTGGCTACACCTTC
>TRBJ2-3|-|-|TRBV6-1
CASSAHRRDTQYF
TGTGCCAGCAGTGCCCACCGGCGGGATACGCAGTATTTT
>TRBJ2-3|-|-|TRBV27
CASSLWRDTDTQYF
TGTGCCAGCAGTTTATGGCGGGACACAGATACGCAGTATTTT
>TRBJ2-7|-|TRBD1|TRBV5-5
CASSLAWTGDVYEQYF
TGTGCCAGCAGCTTGGCCTGGACAGGGGACGTCTACGAGCAGTACTTC
>TRBJ2-3|-|TRBD2|TRBV5-1
CASSLATSGGVTDTQYF
TGCGCCAGCAGCTTGGCAACTAGCGGGGGGGTCACAGATACGCAGTATTTT
>TRBJ2-5|-|TRBD2|TRBV27
CASSYRTRETQYF
TGTGCCAGCAGTTACAGGACTAGAGAGACCCAGTACTTC
>TRBJ2-5|-|-|TRBV27
CASLGLSGAGEQYF
TGTGCCAGCCTAGGCCTCAGCGGGGCAGGGGAGCAGTACTTC
>TRBJ1-1|-|TRBD1|TRBV6-4
CASRRDRANTEAFF
TGTGCCAGCAGGAGGGACAGGGCGAACACTGAAGCTTTCTTT
>TRBJ1-1|-|TRBD1|TRBV9
CASSPKGQGGRTEAFF
TGTGCCAGCAGCCCAAAGGGGCAGGGGGGTAGGACTGAAGCTTTCTTT
>TRBJ2-7|few|TRBD1|TRBV10-1
CAIPGQGRDEQYF
TGCGCCATACCGGGACAGGGGCGCGACGAGCAGTACTTC
>TRBJ1-2|-|-|TRBV9
CASSAPFLEGGNYGYTF
TGTGCCAGCAGCGCCCCGTTTTTAGAGGGGGGGAACTATGGCTACACCTTC